Many counts were recorded for the clone carrying this T cell receptor (beta chain). The use of a sample-barcoded 5' primer and a J-beta primer mix characterized a second PCR of about 6 to 11 cycles. TCRdb redid the calling of the 5' RACE reads with MiXCR, one entry per CDR3 protein. The repertoire holds around 1,900,000 distinct CDR3 sequences, with more than 35% as singletons. This sample stems from a study of blood T cells in healthy people across ages. Trimming took 4 bases from V and 0 from J, leaving 15 bases between them. CDR1 and CDR2 (germline): SQVTM, ANQGSEA. The CDR3 is 15 residues long. The chain employs TRBV29-1 and TRBJ1-1, with D possibly TRBD1 on 6 matching bases. The sequence was collected from a human donor in good health. Sequencing was done on a sample of blood. The CDR3 sequence: CSVGGGWGMNTEAFF. CDR3 DNA sequence: TGCAGCGTTGGTGGGGGCTGGGGGATGAACACTGAAGCTTTCTTT.